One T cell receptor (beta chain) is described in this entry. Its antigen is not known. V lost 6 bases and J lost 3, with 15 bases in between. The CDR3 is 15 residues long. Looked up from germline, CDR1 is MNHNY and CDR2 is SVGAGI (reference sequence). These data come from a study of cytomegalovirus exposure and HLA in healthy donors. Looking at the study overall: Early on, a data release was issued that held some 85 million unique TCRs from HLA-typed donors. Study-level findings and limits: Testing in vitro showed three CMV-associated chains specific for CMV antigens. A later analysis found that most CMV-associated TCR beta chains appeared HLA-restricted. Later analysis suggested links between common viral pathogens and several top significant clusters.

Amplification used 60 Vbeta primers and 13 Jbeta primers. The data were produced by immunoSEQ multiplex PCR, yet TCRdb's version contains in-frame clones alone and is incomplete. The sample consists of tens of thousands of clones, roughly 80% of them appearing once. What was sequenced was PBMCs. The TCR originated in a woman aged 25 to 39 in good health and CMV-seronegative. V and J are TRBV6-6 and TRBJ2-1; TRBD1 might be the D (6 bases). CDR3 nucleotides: TGTGCCAGCAGCCCTGCGCAGGGGTACTACAATGAGCAGTTCTTC. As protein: CASSPAQGYYNEQFF.